The clone carrying this T cell receptor beta chain has just a few counts. Its antigen remains unidentified. The data stem from a study of spatial heterogeneity in lung cancer. TCRdb re-called the 5' RACE reads with MiXCR, one entry per CDR3 protein. The sample lists about 95,000 distinct CDR3 sequences, roughly 8.7% seen once, with 6.9% in the top ten. Time point defined: sample taken at primary tumor resection. No cells were sorted before sequencing. The whole RNA sequenced was extracted from tumor, nontumor lung or frozen PBMC. Study-level findings and limits: In blood, ubiquitous expanded tumor TCRs appeared more at resection than follow-up.

The TCR was taken from a male donor with early-stage non-small cell lung cancer. The sample in question was PBMCs, obtained at surgery.

The CDR3 bases are TGCAGTGCTAGAGATCGGATAGCGGGAACCTACAATGAGCAGTTCTTC. As protein: CSARDRIAGTYNEQFF. The chain links TRBV20-1 to TRBJ2-1; 8 nucleotides align to TRBD2. Germline values: CDR1 DFQATT, CDR2 SNEGSKA (reference sequence). V lost 0 bases to trimming and J lost 2 bases; unmatched junction nucleotides: 6. The length of the CDR3 is 16 residues.